This TCR beta chain was captured by sequencing in a study of blood T cell repertoires in COVID-19. Turning to the study itself: Whether acute or convalescent, the COVID-19 samples came from the United States, Italy and Spain. In each case, the material was cDNA or gDNA derived from T cells, B-cell-depleted T cells, or PBMCs.

CDR3 size: 12 residues. Germline V gives CDR1 MNHEY, CDR2 SVGAGI. Trimming removed 4 bases from V and 8 bases from J, with 9 bases in between. This clone has just one count. Authors' data handling: Estimation of nucleated cell counts relied on the amplification of reference gene primers. The repertoire was sequenced with immunoSEQ multiplex PCR; TCRdb's copy has only in-frame clones and lacks some. The V and J calls and clone size are taken from that table; D and trimming were inferred from the DNA. The profile shows about 78,000 clones, roughly 86% of them singletons. The V gene is TRBV6-5, the J gene TRBJ2-1, with D unresolved. The sample consisted of peripheral blood. The receptor was derived from a woman aged 55-69 years with acute or convalescent COVID-19. CDR3 amino acids: CASSSSRYEQFF. The CDR3 DNA reads as TGTGCCAGCAGTTCGTCTAGGTATGAGCAGTTCTTC.